This TCR beta chain was profiled in a study of T cell responses to AZD1222 COVID-19 vaccine. Study context: The study pooled second doses at about 4 or about 12 weeks. Whole-study results and caveats: Mapped onto spike, vaccine-associated CD4 TCRs spanned it and were dominant at 160-218 and 743-854.

Comment on this clone: As yet, its antigen is unknown.

CDR1 is SGHRS, CDR2 YFSETQ, per germline. V was cut by 2 bases and J by 0 bases, with 8 bases left in between. The CDR3 runs 14 residues. The repertoire was sequenced with immunoSEQ multiplex PCR; TCRdb's copy has only in-frame clones and lacks some. This table has roughly 70,000 clones, about 90% appearing once. The J gene is TRBJ1-1, the V gene TRBV5-1; unclear D gene. This sequence was found in an adult in good health. The sequences come from peripheral blood, collected on day 0 of AZD1222 vaccination. CDR3 sequence: CASSLGSVNTEAFF. In DNA, the CDR3 is TGCGCCAGCAGCTTAGGTTCTGTGAACACTGAAGCTTTCTTT.